This TCR beta chain was found in a study of Graves' ophthalmopathy and Graves' hyperthyroidism. Patients newly diagnosed with hyperthyroidism, under 2 months' duration, were aged 18 to 65, the study reports. Other autoimmune disease, uncontrolled infection, pregnancy and lactation led to exclusion. Details on this clonotype: Its antigen is not known.

Trimming took off 10 bases at V and 5 bases at J, with 17 bases between the two ends. Per germline, CDR1 SNHLY and CDR2 FYNNEI. This CDR3 comprises 13 residues. Scientists amplified the TCR beta CDR3 regions from RNA transcripts. HTBI primers served in a first-round RT-PCR, which a second-round multiplex PCR followed. TCRdb called the multiplex PCR reads again in MiXCR, with one record for every CDR3 protein. The table has 580,000 or so distinct CDR3 sequences, roughly 40% seen once. Whole-study results and caveats: Most expanded clonotypes from thyroid (those above 0.001 frequency) were also found in blood.

The sequencing sample was made of peripheral blood or thyroid tissue (not recorded which). This chain joins TRBV2 and TRBJ2-5, with D perhaps assigned TRBD1 or TRBD2 (5 bases each). This receptor was taken from an adult man with Graves' hyperthyroidism. The CDR3 here is CATLRTEGETQYF. The CDR3 nucleotides read TGTGCCACCCTTAGGACCGAGGGGGAGACCCAGTACTTC.